Only one count was recorded for the clone carrying this TCR beta chain. The sample comes from a study of somatic mutations in cytotoxic T cells in rheumatoid arthritis. The V gene's germline CDR1 is MRHNA and CDR2 SNTAGT. V gave up 5 bases and J gave up 1 base; unmatched junction bases: 3. The CDR3 contains 15 residues. Method: immunoSEQ multiplex PCR; TCRdb's copy keeps in-frame clones and lacks some. Of some 11,000 clones listed, approximately 82% were seen once; the top ten hold 8.5% to 10%. The V and J genes are TRBV6-4 and TRBJ2-1, with 9 bases aligning to TRBD2. Sample: CD8+ T cells sorted from blood. This TCR was recovered from a woman aged 55-70 years with rheumatoid arthritis. CDR3 bases: TGTGCCAGCAGTCCCCTAGCGGGGTCCTACAATGAGCAGTTCTTC. Residues: CASSPLAGSYNEQFF.